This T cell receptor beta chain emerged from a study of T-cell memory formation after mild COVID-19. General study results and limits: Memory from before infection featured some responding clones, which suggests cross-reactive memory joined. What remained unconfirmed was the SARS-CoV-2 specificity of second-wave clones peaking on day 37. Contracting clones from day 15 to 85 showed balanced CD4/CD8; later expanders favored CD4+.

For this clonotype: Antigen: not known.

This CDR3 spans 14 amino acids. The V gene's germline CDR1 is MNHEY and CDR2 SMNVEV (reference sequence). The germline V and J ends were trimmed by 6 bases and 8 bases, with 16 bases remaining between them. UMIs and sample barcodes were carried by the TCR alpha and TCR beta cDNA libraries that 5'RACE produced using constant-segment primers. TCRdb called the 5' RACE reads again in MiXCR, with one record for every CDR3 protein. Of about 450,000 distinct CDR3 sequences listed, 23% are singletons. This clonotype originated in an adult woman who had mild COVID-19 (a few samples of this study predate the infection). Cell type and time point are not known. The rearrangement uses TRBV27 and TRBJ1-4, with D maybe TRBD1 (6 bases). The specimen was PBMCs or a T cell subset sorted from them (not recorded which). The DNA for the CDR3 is TGTGCCAGCAGGCCGAACAGGGATAGCGAAAAACTGTTTTTT. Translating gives CASRPNRDSEKLFF.